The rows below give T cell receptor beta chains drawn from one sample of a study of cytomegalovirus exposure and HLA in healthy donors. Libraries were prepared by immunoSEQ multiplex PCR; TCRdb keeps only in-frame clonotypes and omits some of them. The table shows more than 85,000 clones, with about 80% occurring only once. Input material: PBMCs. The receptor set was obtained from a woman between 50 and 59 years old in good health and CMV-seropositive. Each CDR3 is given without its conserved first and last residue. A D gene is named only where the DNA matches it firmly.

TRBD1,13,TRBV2,ASSEGQDFAYEQY
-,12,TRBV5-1,ASRQDPSTDTQY
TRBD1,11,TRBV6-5,ASSYPGGTEAF
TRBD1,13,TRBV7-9,ASSFSMTGTTEAF
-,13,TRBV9,ASSQWGGEGQPQH
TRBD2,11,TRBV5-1,ASSLWGGEAQY
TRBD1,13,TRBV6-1,ASSERSRGRREQY
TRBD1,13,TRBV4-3,ASNLTGVFMEKLF
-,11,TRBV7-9,SSQGPIEETQY
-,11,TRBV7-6,ASSLGAGFGYT
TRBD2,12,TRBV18,ASSPSGLADTQY
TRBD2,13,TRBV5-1,ASSLREGNADTQY
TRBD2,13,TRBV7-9,ASSLDGRATGELF
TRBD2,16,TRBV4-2,ASSQALLAGGTPDTQY
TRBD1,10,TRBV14,ASSQTGVAAF
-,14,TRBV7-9,SSSFLQTPNTGELF
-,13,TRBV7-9,ASTKRGGESMGYT
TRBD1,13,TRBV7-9,ASSHPDREENSQY
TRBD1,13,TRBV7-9,ASSPSGQRREAQY
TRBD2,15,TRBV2,ASTPDPGGSGANVLT
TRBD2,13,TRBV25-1,ASTQGGSGANVLT
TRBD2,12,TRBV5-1,ASRKREAPYEQY
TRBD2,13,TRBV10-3,AISERLAGYSEQY
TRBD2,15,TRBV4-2,ASSQGWGTSGTTGQF
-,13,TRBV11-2,ASSLGPLTAYEQY
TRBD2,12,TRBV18,ASSGTSGYYEQY
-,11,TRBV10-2,ASRWQGNSPLH
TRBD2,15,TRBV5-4,ASSIGTSGESSYEQY
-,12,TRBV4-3,ATRQGEGVSEAF
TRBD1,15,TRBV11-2,ASSLSGGFVAGNTIY
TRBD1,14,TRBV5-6,ASSSGTGRHTDTQY
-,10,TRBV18,ASSPVRDEQF
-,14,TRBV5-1,ASVFRGGPSYNEQF
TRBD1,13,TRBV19,ASSVGQGATYEQY
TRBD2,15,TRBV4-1,ASSQRATSGTTGELF
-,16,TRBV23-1,ASSQARSWRPHSYEQY
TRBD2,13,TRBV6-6,ASSYSLAGTYEQY
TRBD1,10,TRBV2,ASRRQGYEQY
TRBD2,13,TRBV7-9,ASSDLAGVYYEQY
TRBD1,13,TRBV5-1,ASSSSTGPDEKLF
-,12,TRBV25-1,ASSDFVLADTQY
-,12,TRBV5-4,ASSLKDGLYEQY
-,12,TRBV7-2,ASSLVVEGETQY
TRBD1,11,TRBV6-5,AGSSGGLGTQY
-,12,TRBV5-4,ASSLMRAEKGYT
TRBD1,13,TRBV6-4,ASSLWGTGNYGYT
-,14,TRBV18,ASSPTRGLSTDTQY